Listed below are T cell receptor beta chains from one sample, sequenced in a study of T-cell memory formation after mild COVID-19. Each CDR3 protein is one row after TCRdb ran MiXCR on the 5' RACE reads. The table shows about 160,000 distinct CDR3 sequences, with roughly a third occurring only once. Sequencing was carried out using PBMCs or a T cell subset sorted from them (not recorded which). These receptors were collected from an adult woman who had mild COVID-19 (a few samples of this study predate the infection). Cell type and time point are not known. The CDR3 runs from the conserved cysteine through the conserved F or W. A D gene is named only where the DNA matches it firmly. Where a row states a size, it is once, few, many or the class of an expanded clone; other rows omit it.

V gene: TRBV30
J gene: TRBJ2-1
D gene: NA
clone size: NA
CDR3 DNA: TGTGCCTGGAGTGTGCAGCACAATGAGCAGTTCTTC
CDR3 protein: CAWSVQHNEQFF

V gene: TRBV5-6
J gene: TRBJ1-5
D gene: TRBD1
clone size: few
CDR3 DNA: TGTGCCAGCGGACAGGGGAACGATCAGCCCCAGCATTTT
CDR3 protein: CASGQGNDQPQHF

V gene: TRBV29-1
J gene: TRBJ2-6
D gene: TRBD2
clone size: NA
CDR3 DNA: TGCAGCGCCGGGACTAGCGGATCTGGGGCCAACGTCCTGACTTTC
CDR3 protein: CSAGTSGSGANVLTF

V gene: TRBV24-1
J gene: TRBJ2-3
D gene: NA
clone size: NA
CDR3 DNA: TGTGCCACCAGTGATTCTCGGGCAGGGGTACTACCCACAGATACGCAGTATTTT
CDR3 protein: CATSDSRAGVLPTDTQYF

V gene: TRBV7-9
J gene: TRBJ1-3
D gene: NA
clone size: few
CDR3 DNA: TGTGCCAGCAGCTTAGATGCCTTCTCTGGAAACACCATATATTTT
CDR3 protein: CASSLDAFSGNTIYF

V gene: TRBV6-1
J gene: TRBJ2-3
D gene: TRBD2
clone size: few
CDR3 DNA: TGTGCCAGCAGTCCTCGTCGGGAGGTGGCAGATACGCAGTATTTT
CDR3 protein: CASSPRREVADTQYF

V gene: TRBV27
J gene: TRBJ2-7
D gene: NA
clone size: NA
CDR3 DNA: TGTGCCAGCAGTTACCTTGGGGGTGGGCACGAGCAGTACTTC
CDR3 protein: CASSYLGGGHEQYF

V gene: TRBV7-8
J gene: TRBJ2-2
D gene: NA
clone size: few
CDR3 DNA: TGTGCCAGCAGCCTTCTCGCGGGGGAGCTGTTTTTT
CDR3 protein: CASSLLAGELFF

V gene: TRBV5-1
J gene: TRBJ2-7
D gene: NA
clone size: few
CDR3 DNA: TGCGCCAGCAGCTTACAGGTTGACCCCGTCGAGCAGTACTTC
CDR3 protein: CASSLQVDPVEQYF

V gene: TRBV29-1
J gene: TRBJ1-5
D gene: NA
clone size: few
CDR3 DNA: TGCAGCGCCGTGCTGGATTCTCGAGGGGATCAGCCCCAGCATTTT
CDR3 protein: CSAVLDSRGDQPQHF

V gene: TRBV20-1
J gene: TRBJ2-7
D gene: NA
clone size: few
CDR3 DNA: TGCAGTGCTATATTAACGGGGAGCTCCTACGAGCAGTACTTC
CDR3 protein: CSAILTGSSYEQYF

V gene: TRBV7-3
J gene: TRBJ2-1
D gene: TRBD1
clone size: few
CDR3 DNA: TGTGCCAGCAGCCCGACAGGGGGCGGGGAGCAGTTCTTC
CDR3 protein: CASSPTGGGEQFF

V gene: TRBV12-3/TRBV12-4
J gene: TRBJ2-1
D gene: NA
clone size: few
CDR3 DNA: TGTGCCAGCAGTCCAATCCGGTCACAGGCCTCCAATGAGCAGTTCTTC
CDR3 protein: CASSPIRSQASNEQFF

V gene: TRBV5-1
J gene: TRBJ2-7
D gene: TRBD1
clone size: NA
CDR3 DNA: TGCGCCAGCAGCTTGGACAGGGGTAACGAGCAGTACTTC
CDR3 protein: CASSLDRGNEQYF

V gene: TRBV27
J gene: TRBJ1-2
D gene: NA
clone size: NA
CDR3 DNA: TGTGCCAGCAGGGGGACGTTGAACTATGGCTACACCTTC
CDR3 protein: CASRGTLNYGYTF

V gene: TRBV11-2
J gene: TRBJ1-5
D gene: NA
clone size: few
CDR3 DNA: TGTGCCAGCAGCTTTAACCCGGATCAGCCCCAGCATTTT
CDR3 protein: CASSFNPDQPQHF

V gene: TRBV9
J gene: TRBJ2-1
D gene: NA
clone size: few
CDR3 DNA: TGTGCCAGCAGCACCGGGAAATACAATGAGCAGTTCTTC
CDR3 protein: CASSTGKYNEQFF

V gene: TRBV29-1
J gene: TRBJ2-7
D gene: TRBD1
clone size: NA
CDR3 DNA: TGCAGCGTTGAGGACAGGTCCTACGAGCAGTACTTC
CDR3 protein: CSVEDRSYEQYF

V gene: TRBV6-2/TRBV6-3
J gene: TRBJ1-5
D gene: NA
clone size: NA
CDR3 DNA: TGTGCCAGCAGCCCGCGGAGTAGCAATCAGCCCCAGCATTTT
CDR3 protein: CASSPRSSNQPQHF

V gene: TRBV18
J gene: TRBJ2-7
D gene: TRBD2
clone size: NA
CDR3 DNA: TGTGCCAGCTCACCCACGACGACTAGCAGATACTACGAGCAGTACTTC
CDR3 protein: CASSPTTTSRYYEQYF

V gene: TRBV21-1
J gene: TRBJ2-7
D gene: NA
clone size: NA
CDR3 DNA: TGTGCCAGCAGCAAAGAGGGAAACGGTTCCTACGAGCAGTACTTC
CDR3 protein: CASSKEGNGSYEQYF

V gene: TRBV5-1
J gene: TRBJ2-5
D gene: TRBD1
clone size: NA
CDR3 DNA: TGCGCCAGCAGCCCTCGTGGGGACAGTGATCAAGAGACCCAGTACTTC
CDR3 protein: CASSPRGDSDQETQYF

V gene: TRBV12-3/TRBV12-4
J gene: TRBJ2-1
D gene: TRBD2
clone size: few
CDR3 DNA: TGTGCCAGCAGTAGGACGTTGGGACTAGCGGGGGGACGACACAATGAGCAGTTCTTC
CDR3 protein: CASSRTLGLAGGRHNEQFF

V gene: TRBV11-2
J gene: TRBJ2-7
D gene: TRBD1
clone size: few
CDR3 DNA: TGTGCCAGCAGCTTAAAACAGGGGTACGAGCAGTACTTC
CDR3 protein: CASSLKQGYEQYF

V gene: TRBV4-1
J gene: TRBJ2-5
D gene: NA
clone size: few
CDR3 DNA: TGCGCCAGCAGCCTCGTTCAGGGGTTTAAAGAGACCCAGTACTTC
CDR3 protein: CASSLVQGFKETQYF

V gene: TRBV20-1
J gene: TRBJ1-5
D gene: TRBD1
clone size: NA
CDR3 DNA: TGCAGTGCTAGTTTACTGGGGACAGAACTTAGCAATCAGCCCCAGCATTTT
CDR3 protein: CSASLLGTELSNQPQHF

V gene: TRBV7-9
J gene: TRBJ2-1
D gene: TRBD1
clone size: few
CDR3 DNA: TGTGCCACCCTAGGCGGGACAGGGGGCCGACTAGCTGTCTACAATGAGCAGTTCTTC
CDR3 protein: CATLGGTGGRLAVYNEQFF

V gene: TRBV12-3/TRBV12-4
J gene: TRBJ2-7
D gene: TRBD1
clone size: NA
CDR3 DNA: TGTGCCAGCAGTTCATACATTAACCGGGACAGCTCCTACGAGCAGTACTTC
CDR3 protein: CASSSYINRDSSYEQYF

V gene: TRBV5-4
J gene: TRBJ2-2
D gene: TRBD2
clone size: few
CDR3 DNA: TGTGCCAGCAGCCACGGACTAGCGGGAGGCCCCGGGGAGCTGTTTTTT
CDR3 protein: CASSHGLAGGPGELFF

V gene: TRBV5-1
J gene: TRBJ2-2
D gene: NA
clone size: NA
CDR3 DNA: TGCGCCAGCAGCTTGACGGGGGCCGCTCCCGGGGAGCTGTTTTTT
CDR3 protein: CASSLTGAAPGELFF

V gene: TRBV12-3/TRBV12-4
J gene: TRBJ2-7
D gene: NA
clone size: few
CDR3 DNA: TGTGCCAGCAGTCCCCCCCAGGGCTCCCCCGAGCAGTACTTC
CDR3 protein: CASSPPQGSPEQYF

V gene: TRBV9
J gene: TRBJ2-3
D gene: NA
clone size: few
CDR3 DNA: TGTGCCAGCAGCCTAGCCGGTCCCCGGTCGGGGGGCACAGATACGCAGTATTTT
CDR3 protein: CASSLAGPRSGGTDTQYF

V gene: TRBV6-5
J gene: TRBJ1-2
D gene: NA
clone size: NA
CDR3 DNA: TGTGCCAGCAGTACGGGGGTTGGCTATGGCTACACCTTC
CDR3 protein: CASSTGVGYGYTF

V gene: TRBV11-1
J gene: TRBJ2-2
D gene: NA
clone size: NA
CDR3 DNA: TGTGCCAGCAGCTTGATGACGAACACCGGGGAGCTGTTTTTT
CDR3 protein: CASSLMTNTGELFF

V gene: TRBV20-1
J gene: TRBJ2-4
D gene: NA
clone size: few
CDR3 DNA: TGCAGTGCCCCAGCGACAGCCAAAAACATTCAGTACTTC
CDR3 protein: CSAPATAKNIQYF

V gene: TRBV20-1
J gene: TRBJ1-1
D gene: NA
clone size: NA
CDR3 DNA: TGCAGGGGGAGAAGGGGTAGAACTGAAGCTTTCTTT
CDR3 protein: CRGRRGRTEAFF

V gene: TRBV20-1
J gene: TRBJ1-3
D gene: TRBD1
clone size: NA
CDR3 DNA: TGCAGTGCTATGACAGGGGGCGCTGGAAACACCATATATTTT
CDR3 protein: CSAMTGGAGNTIYF

V gene: TRBV10-2
J gene: TRBJ1-1
D gene: NA
clone size: NA
CDR3 DNA: TGCGCCAGCAGTGATGGGGGGTGGACTGAAGCTTTCTTT
CDR3 protein: CASSDGGWTEAFF

V gene: TRBV7-9
J gene: TRBJ2-3
D gene: NA
clone size: NA
CDR3 DNA: TGTGCCAGCAGCTTGACGGGAATCACAGATACGCAGTATTTT
CDR3 protein: CASSLTGITDTQYF

V gene: TRBV19
J gene: TRBJ2-2
D gene: NA
clone size: few
CDR3 DNA: TGTGCCAGTAGTATAGGGACAGCGAACACCGGGGAGCTGTTTTTT
CDR3 protein: CASSIGTANTGELFF

V gene: TRBV28
J gene: TRBJ1-1
D gene: NA
clone size: NA
CDR3 DNA: TGTGCCAGCAGTTTGTTGCGGCAGGGACAAAACACTGAAGCTTTCTTT
CDR3 protein: CASSLLRQGQNTEAFF

V gene: TRBV7-9
J gene: TRBJ2-3
D gene: NA
clone size: NA
CDR3 DNA: TGTGCCAGCAGCTTTCTCGTATCCGGGGGAGGAGATACGCAGTATTTT
CDR3 protein: CASSFLVSGGGDTQYF

V gene: TRBV5-1
J gene: TRBJ2-1
D gene: TRBD2
clone size: NA
CDR3 DNA: TGCGCCAGCAGCTTGGGCCCCGGGACTAGCGGTGAGCAGTTCTTC
CDR3 protein: CASSLGPGTSGEQFF

V gene: TRBV28
J gene: TRBJ2-3
D gene: NA
clone size: NA
CDR3 DNA: TGTGCCAGCAGTTTAGGGGGCAGGGGCACAGATACGCAGTATTTT
CDR3 protein: CASSLGGRGTDTQYF

V gene: TRBV7-2
J gene: TRBJ2-7
D gene: NA
clone size: few
CDR3 DNA: TGTGCCAGCAGCCCTCACAGGGAAATAGGGAAGCAGTACTTC
CDR3 protein: CASSPHREIGKQYF

V gene: TRBV2
J gene: TRBJ2-7
D gene: NA
clone size: few
CDR3 DNA: TGTGCCAGCAGTGAGTTCATGGTCTCGGCAGGGGAGCCTTACGAGCAGTACTTC
CDR3 protein: CASSEFMVSAGEPYEQYF